Presented here are 32 T cell receptor beta chains from one specimen sequenced in a study of T cell responses to AZD1222 COVID-19 vaccine. The data were produced by immunoSEQ multiplex PCR, yet TCRdb's version contains in-frame clones alone and is incomplete. The sample lists 100,000 or so clones, about 80% occurring once. This specimen was peripheral blood, taken on day 0 of AZD1222 vaccination. The origin of the receptors is an adult in good health.

This clone has a handful of counts. The DNA for the CDR3 is TGTGCCAGCAGTCTCAACGGCGGGGGAAGGGCTTTCTTT. It encodes CASSLNGGGRAFF. V usage is TRBV12-3 or TRBV12-4 and J usage is TRBJ1-1; weak D call: TRBD1 (5 bases). The V end was cut by 5 bases, the J end by 11 bases, with 18 bases between. This CDR3 has 13 residues.

This sequence joins TRBV12-5 and TRBJ2-7; D is unresolved. Trimming stripped 0 bases from V and 6 bases from J, with 9 bases between. Germline loops: CDR1 LGHNT, CDR2 FRNRAP. The CDR3 has 13 amino acids. The CDR3 region has the DNA TGTGCTAGTGGTTTGGTAATGGGGATCGAGCAGTACTTC. Amino acids: CASGLVMGIEQYF.

DNA of the CDR3: TGTGCCAGCAGCGCCGCTAGCGGGGGGGTGTTCGGGACCCAGTACTTC. Amino acids: CASSAASGGVFGTQYF. The rearrangement uses TRBV7-2 and TRBJ2-5; TRBD2 matches at 12 bases. Germline V lookup: CDR1 SGHTA, CDR2 FQGNSA. J gave up 7 bases and V 5 bases, and 11 bases lay outside the gene matches. There are 16 residues in the CDR3.

This clone turned up a few times. The CDR3 spells CAWSVHRPSRVNPKPVYEQYF. The DNA of the CDR3 is TGTGCCTGGAGTGTACATCGCCCCTCCAGGGTCAACCCCAAACCGGTCTACGAGCAGTACTTC. V and J are TRBV30 and TRBJ2-7, with a weak D call TRBD1 (5 bases). Trimming left V 0 bases short and J 3 bases short, with 33 bases between. This CDR3 comprises 21 residues. Germline loops: CDR1 GTSNPN, CDR2 SVGIG (reference sequence). Filled out from reference TRBV30 and TRBJ2-7, the complete variable domain reads SQTIHQWPATLVQPVGSPLSLECTVEGTSNPNLYWYRQAAGRGLQLLFYSVGIGQISSEVPQNLSASRPQDRQFILSSKKLLLSDSGFYLCAWSVHRPSRVNPKPVYEQYFGPGTRLTVT.

The rearrangement joins TRBV9 to TRBJ2-6; possibly TRBD1 or TRBD2 for D (6 bases each). Deletions cut 4 bases from V and 0 bases from J, with 20 bases between. The CDR3 is 19 residues long. Germline values: CDR1 SGDLS, CDR2 YYNGEE. CDR3: CASSHSGAGASSGANVLTF. The CDR3 coding sequence is TGTGCCAGCAGCCACTCGGGGGCAGGGGCAAGCTCTGGGGCCAACGTCCTGACTTTC.

This chain joins TRBV5-1 and TRBJ2-5; 7 positions match TRBD1. The CDR3 consists of 14 residues. CDR1 and CDR2 from the germline V gene are SGHRS and YFSETQ. Losses at the gene ends were 2 bases for V and 2 bases for J; bases not matched to a gene: 3. The DNA of the CDR3 is TGCGCCAGCAGCTTTCAGACAGGGCAAGAGACCCAGTACTTC. Translated: CASSFQTGQETQYF. The whole variable domain, filled in from reference TRBV5-1 and TRBJ2-5, reads KAGVTQTPRYLIKTRGQQVTLSCSPISGHRSVSWYQQTPGQGLQFLFEYFSETQRNKGNFPGRFSGRQFSNSRSEMNVSTLELGDSALYLCASSFQTGQETQYFGPGTRLLVL.

The chain is built from TRBV5-8 and TRBJ2-1; D perhaps matches TRBD2 (5 bases). This CDR3 has 16 amino acids. Trimming removed 4 bases at V and 3 bases at J, with 17 bases between. Germline lookup yields CDR1 SGHTS and CDR2 YDEGEE. Here the CDR3 reads CASSLGGSSFYNEQFF. The CDR3 nucleotides are TGTGCCAGCAGCCTCGGAGGTAGCTCCTTCTACAATGAGCAGTTCTTC.

V usage is TRBV6-2 or TRBV6-3 and J usage is TRBJ2-3; D is undetermined. V was clipped by 0 bases and J by 0 bases, with 4 bases between them. Germline CDR1 MNHEY, CDR2 SVGEGT. This CDR3 contains 14 residues. CDR3 protein: CASSYSWSTDTQYF. In DNA form, the CDR3 reads TGTGCCAGCAGTTACTCGTGGAGCACAGATACGCAGTATTTT.

The gene calls are TRBV6-2 or TRBV6-3 and TRBJ2-1; 8 bases align to TRBD2. V gave up 4 bases and J gave up 4 bases; unmatched junction bases: 3. Germline V CDR1 and CDR2: MNHEY, SVGEGT. This CDR3 has 14 residues. In DNA form, the CDR3 reads TGTGCCAGCAGTTTTCGGGGGGGATACAATGAGCAGTTCTTC. Translating it yields CASSFRGGYNEQFF.

This chain joins TRBV30 and TRBJ1-2, with TRBD1 identical over 8 bases. This CDR3 has 15 amino acids. Germline V gene lookup returns CDR1 GTSNPN and CDR2 SVGIG (reference sequence). With V trimmed by 3 bases and J by 5 bases, 11 bases remained unmatched. The CDR3 region has the DNA TGTGCCTGGAGGTCAAGACAGGGGAGGGGGTATGGCTACACCTTC. This codes for CAWRSRQGRGYGYTF.

This clone occurred a few times. V is TRBV6-5 and J is TRBJ1-4; no definite D call. CDR1 MNHEY and CDR2 SVGAGI come from the germline V gene. The CDR3 length is 11 residues. Trimming removed 7 bases at V and 10 bases at J, with 10 bases between. CDR3 region: CASKRAGKLFF. CDR3 in DNA: TGTGCCAGCAAGAGGGCAGGAAAACTGTTTTTT.

The chain employs TRBV5-1 and TRBJ2-7; 11 nucleotides align to TRBD2. From germline, CDR1 is SGHRS and CDR2 YFSETQ. The CDR3 contains 16 residues. The J segment lost 5 bases and the V segment lost 3 bases, leaving 10 bases of the junction unmatched. The CDR3 coding sequence is TGCGCCAGCAGCTCGTCGGGACTAGCGGACATCCACGAGCAGTACTTC. Its translation is CASSSSGLADIHEQYF.

V is TRBV13 and J is TRBJ2-3; D gene uncertain. Deletions cut 1 base from V and 6 bases from J, with 8 bases between. Germline values: CDR1 PRHDT, CDR2 FYEKMQ (reference sequence). The CDR3 consists of 13 residues. The CDR3, as DNA: TGTGCCAGCAGCTTAGACGGGCGGGATACGCAGTATTTT. Translation: CASSLDGRDTQYF.

This sequence joins TRBV30 and TRBJ1-6; TRBD1 might be the D (5 bases). Germline-derived CDR1 and CDR2 are GTSNPN and SVGIG (reference sequence). V dropped 8 bases and J dropped 5 bases, with 16 bases sitting between them. The CDR3 sequence is 14 residues long. CDR3 DNA sequence: TGTGCCCTTGGCAGGGAAGCGAATAATTCACCCCTCCACTTT. Its translation is CALGREANNSPLHF.

V and J are TRBV7-9 and TRBJ1-3, with 8 bases aligning to TRBD1. CDR1 is SEHNR and CDR2 is FQNEAQ in the germline V gene (reference sequence). The J segment lost 4 bases and the V segment lost 3 bases, leaving 2 bases of the junction unmatched. The CDR3 contains 14 residues. The CDR3 sequence is CASSFGQGGNTIYF. DNA for the CDR3: TGTGCCAGCAGCTTTGGACAGGGAGGAAACACCATATATTTT. The full variable domain, completed using reference TRBV7-9 and TRBJ1-3, is DTGVSQNPRHKITKRGQNVTFRCDPISEHNRLYWYRQTLGQGPEFLTYFQNEAQLEKSRLLSDRFSAERPKGSFSTLEIQRTEQGDSAMYLCASSFGQGGNTIYFGEGSWLTVV.

The CDR3 coding sequence is TGTGCCACCAGCAGAGATGGGGTTGGACAGGACTGGCCCCAGCATTTT. Translating it yields CATSRDGVGQDWPQHF. The chain uses TRBV15 and TRBJ1-5; 7 nucleotides line up with TRBD1. The CDR3 has 16 residues. Trimming at V came to 0 bases and at J to 9 bases, leaving 11 bases not matched to a gene. The germline gives CDR1 LNHNV, CDR2 YYDKDF (reference sequence).

The gene calls are TRBV7-2 and TRBJ2-3; D is possibly TRBD1 or TRBD2 (5 bases each). CDR1 and CDR2 from the germline V gene are SGHTA and FQGNSA. Trimming cost V 0 bases and J 3 bases, with 10 bases left between them. This CDR3 region has 15 residues. The CDR3 DNA reads TGTGCCAGCAGCTTAGCGTGGGGCGGGACAGATACGCAGTATTTT. Translating gives CASSLAWGGTDTQYF.

The table lists this clone with a few counts. The chain is built from TRBV7-8 and TRBJ1-4; 8 nucleotides match TRBD1. The trim removed 5 bases at V and 10 bases at J, leaving 9 bases unmatched. CDR1 is SGHVS, CDR2 FQNEAQ, per germline. This CDR3 region has 14 residues. The CDR3 sequence: CASSLVTGEAKLFF. CDR3 bases: TGTGCCAGCAGCCTGGTGACAGGGGAGGCAAAACTGTTTTTT.

The table lists this clone with a count of one. The CDR3 DNA sequence: TGTGCCAGTAGTTCCCGAAAATACCGGGACAGTTACACCGGGGAGCTGTTTTTT. Its protein product is CASSSRKYRDSYTGELFF. The chain carries TRBV19 and TRBJ2-2; 7 bases line up with TRBD1. Germline CDR1 and CDR2: LNHDA and SQIVND (reference sequence). The V segment lost 5 bases and the J segment 3 bases; nucleotides outside the gene matches: 15. CDR3 length: 18 residues.

The chain recombines TRBV18 with TRBJ1-4; D not certain. Germline V gene data show CDR1 as KGHSH and CDR2 as LQKENI. Trimming took off 1 base at V and 0 bases at J, with 6 bases between the two ends. The CDR3 runs 15 residues. CDR3 sequence reads: CASSPLGATNEKLFF. The CDR3 DNA reads as TGTGCCAGCTCACCACTGGGTGCAACTAATGAAAAACTGTTTTTT.

Only one count was recorded for this clone. The rearrangement links TRBV5-5 to TRBJ1-5; no reliable D call. This CDR3 has 13 amino acids. V shed 0 bases and J shed 5 bases, with 6 bases lying between them. The germline CDR1 and CDR2 sequences are SGHKS and YYEKEE (reference sequence). CDR3 residues: CASSLVGDQPQHF. CDR3 bases: TGTGCCAGCAGCTTGGTCGGTGATCAGCCCCAGCATTTT.

The chain couples TRBV7-9 to TRBJ2-5; TRBD1 agrees at 8 bases. The CDR3 has 14 amino acids. Germline CDR1 and CDR2: SEHNR and FQNEAQ (reference sequence). V shed 5 bases and J 5 bases; nucleotides not matched to a gene: 7. In DNA form, the CDR3 reads TGTGCCAGCAGCATATGGGACAGGAGGGAGACCCAGTACTTC. Amino acids: CASSIWDRRETQYF.

A single count supports this clone. The rearrangement uses TRBV18 and TRBJ1-3; TRBD1 matches 9 bases. Germline V gives CDR1 KGHSH, CDR2 LQKENI. CDR3 length: 15 residues. Trimming at V came to 3 bases and at J to 5 bases, leaving 5 bases not matched to a gene. The CDR3 coding sequence is TGTGCCAGCTCACCTCCGGACAGGGGAAGAAACACCATATATTTT. This translates into CASSPPDRGRNTIYF.

The gene calls are TRBV18 and TRBJ1-1, with unresolved D. Germline lookup yields CDR1 KGHSH and CDR2 LQKENI. V lost 6 bases and J 3 bases, leaving 11 bases between the germline ends. The CDR3 has 13 amino acids. The DNA for the CDR3 is TGTGCCAGCTCCCCCCCCGGCCACACTGAAGCTTTCTTT. It is translated as CASSPPGHTEAFF.

This clone was detected only once. The chain couples TRBV11-2 to TRBJ2-5, with 12 bases fitting TRBD2. The CDR3 is 18 residues long. V shed 0 bases, J shed 4 bases, and the junction held 9 bases outside the gene matches. Per the germline V gene, CDR1 is SGHAT and CDR2 is FQNNGV. In DNA, the CDR3 is TGTGCCAGCAGCTTAGATTTACTAGCGGGGGGTAATCGAGAGACCCAGTACTTC. This encodes CASSLDLLAGGNRETQYF.

The sample holds one count of this clone. The V call is TRBV12-5, the J call TRBJ1-5; the D gene is possibly TRBD1 (6 bases). The CDR3 covers 16 residues. V dropped 2 bases and J dropped 6 bases, with 17 bases sitting between them. Germline V gene lookup returns CDR1 LGHNT and CDR2 FRNRAP. Here the CDR3 DNA reads TGTGCTAGTGGTTTGTCCGGGGGGCTGGAAGGTCAGCCCCAGCATTTT. It yields the protein CASGLSGGLEGQPQHF. Complete variable domain (other parts from reference TRBV12-5 and TRBJ1-5): DARVTQTPRHKVTEMGQEVTMRCQPILGHNTVFWYRQTMMQGLELLAYFRNRAPLDDSGMPKDRFSAEMPDATLATLKIQPSEPRDSAVYFCASGLSGGLEGQPQHFGDGTRLSIL.

This chain links TRBV6-5 with TRBJ1-5; TRBD1 might be the D (5 bases). V shed 6 bases and J shed 3 bases, with 6 bases lying between them. The CDR3 extends over 12 amino acids. The germline V gene has CDR1 MNHEY and CDR2 SVGAGI. CDR3 DNA: TGTGCCAGCAGACAGGCCAATCAGCCCCAGCATTTT. This gives the protein CASRQANQPQHF.

The chain carries TRBV27 and TRBJ1-1, with 7 bases that match TRBD1. The CDR3 runs to 16 residues. Germline V gives CDR1 MNHEY, CDR2 SMNVEV (reference sequence). The trim removed 0 bases at V and 5 bases at J, leaving 9 bases unmatched. The CDR3 spells CASSLSRQGPGTEAFF. In nucleotides, the CDR3 is TGTGCCAGCAGTTTATCCCGACAGGGCCCTGGTACTGAAGCTTTCTTT.

V is TRBV4-3 and J is TRBJ1-1, with TRBD1 matching 7 bases. The CDR3 length is 14 residues. With 2 bases clipped from V and 6 bases from J, the junction kept 6 bases outside the gene matches. CDR1 and CDR2 (germline): LGHNA, YSLEER. Here the CDR3 reads CASSQRLQGAEAFF. CDR3 DNA: TGCGCCAGCAGCCAAAGATTGCAGGGGGCTGAAGCTTTCTTT.

The V call is TRBV7-2, the J call TRBJ1-3; possible D gene TRBD1, 5 bases. The CDR3 has 17 residues. Germline V gene sequence: CDR1 SGHTA, CDR2 FQGNSA. The ends were cut back, 1 base at V and 0 bases at J, with 13 bases in the middle. Here the CDR3 DNA reads TGTGCCAGCAGCTTAGTGGGAGGACAAGTCTCTGGAAACACCATATATTTT. Translating it yields CASSLVGGQVSGNTIYF.

This rearrangement joins TRBV5-8 to TRBJ1-2; TRBD1 is a possible D gene (5 bases). The CDR3 length is 15 residues. V shed 3 bases and J shed 2 bases, with 14 bases lying between them. CDR1 and CDR2 from the germline V gene are SGHTS and YDEGEE. The CDR3 protein is CASSSAGDRNYGYTF. In DNA, the CDR3 is TGTGCCAGCAGCTCGGCTGGGGACCGGAACTATGGCTACACCTTC. The variable domain in full, with the rest retrieved from reference TRBV5-8 and TRBJ1-2, is EAGVTQSPTHLIKTRGQQATLRCSPISGHTSVYWYQQALGLGLQFLLWYDEGEERNRGNFPPRFSGRQFPNYSSELNVNALELEDSALYLCASSSAGDRNYGYTFGSGTRLTVV.

This chain uses TRBV5-6 with TRBJ2-7; no reliable D call. CDR3 length: 11 amino acids. Looked up from germline, CDR1 is SGHDT and CDR2 is YYEEEE. With 4 bases removed from V and 6 bases from J, the gap between germline ends came to 8 bases. The CDR3 is CASSTSSEQYF. CDR3 in DNA: TGTGCCAGCAGCACCTCCAGCGAGCAGTACTTC.